This record covers a single TCR beta chain. Its antigen is not known. A mixed TRB-A/B primer pool amplified rearranged TRB by multiplex touch-down PCR. Via MiXCR, TCRdb re-called the multiplex PCR reads, giving one row per CDR3 protein. Of 15,000 to 20,000 distinct CDR3 sequences in the sample, 30% to 45% were seen once. The template was genomic DNA from peripheral blood, not RNA. The data stem from a study of T cell repertoires in aging, cancer and after chemotherapy. About the research overall: Glioblastoma patients receiving temozolomide-based therapy gave paired samples before and after chemotherapy. The whole study produced a dataset of roughly 8.6 million TCR reads. Study-wide findings and caveats: Loss of evenness, beyond lost richness, contributed to age-related TCR diversity decline in cancer patients. Untreated cancer patients had significantly lower blood TCR diversity than age-matched healthy donors.

The ends were cut back, 7 bases at V and 3 bases at J, with 4 bases in the middle. This CDR3 contains 10 residues. Germline assignment: CDR1 GTSNPN and CDR2 SVGIG (reference sequence). This chain joins TRBV30 and TRBJ1-5; D unclear. The receptor was derived from a human donor with a solid tumor. The sample consisted of blood. The CDR3 DNA reads as TGTGCCTCTACCAATCAGCCCCAGCATTTT. It translates to CASTNQPQHF.